The source of this T cell receptor (beta chain) is a study of radiation and T cells in renal cell carcinoma. Study findings and constraints: In blood, top tumor clones expanded by 2 weeks, shrinking by 4. Without pretreatment biopsies, baseline tumor clonotype presence was undetermined.

This table comes from immunoSEQ multiplex PCR, and its TCRdb copy is limited to in-frame clones, with some not included. In the table there are more than 100,000 clones, 85% to 90% of which are singletons. CDR1 and CDR2 (germline): MDHEN, SYDVKM. Trimming left V 4 bases short and J 4 bases short, with 13 bases between. The CDR3 length is 14 residues. Regarding this clone: No antigen is known for it.

Time point meaning: blood 2 weeks post-SBRT. Treatment of the sample: 15 Gy SBRT to primary tumor, nephrectomy 4 weeks later. Blood was sampled at baseline, 2 weeks and 4 weeks after SBRT. The tumor was a clear cell renal cell carcinoma. The receptor's source is a woman in her seventies with renal cell carcinoma. The specimen was blood, collected from a patient whose treatment included radiotherapy and nephrectomy. The chain joins TRBV28 to TRBJ1-1, with D maybe TRBD1 (5 bases). CDR3 region: CASSSAGRATEAFF. CDR3 nucleotides: TGTGCCAGCAGTTCGGCAGGGAGGGCCACTGAAGCTTTCTTT.